Listed below are T cell receptor beta chains from one sample, sequenced in a study of blood T cell repertoires in COVID-19. The repertoire was sequenced with immunoSEQ multiplex PCR; TCRdb's copy has only in-frame clones and lacks some. The top ten hold approximately 7.6% of the sample, which has 14,000 to 15,000 clones, around 94% seen once. The sample comprised peripheral blood. These receptor sequences come from a human donor with active COVID-19. The donor label of this sample is uncertain. CDR3s include the opening cysteine and the closing phenylalanine or tryptophan. A D gene is named only where the DNA matches it firmly. For some rows the clone size is stated as once, few or many, or as a class when expanded; others skip it.

TGTGCCAGTTCCGCGCCAGATACGCAGTATTTT,CASSAPDTQYF,TRBJ2-3,.,TRBV7-2,11,.
TGTGCCAGCAGAGGGGAGGGCAATCAGCCCCAGCATTTT,CASRGEGNQPQHF,TRBJ1-5,.,TRBV2,13,.
TGCGCCACCCGGACTAGTCACACCGGGGAGCTGTTTTTT,CATRTSHTGELFF,TRBJ2-2,.,TRBV4-1,13,TRBD2
TGTGCCACGATAAGCGGGAGGGAGGCAGATACGCAGTATTTT,CATISGREADTQYF,TRBJ2-3,.,TRBV27,14,TRBD2
TGTGCCAGCAGCTCCCCTGAGGAACCCACAGATACGCAGTATTTT,CASSSPEEPTDTQYF,TRBJ2-3,.,TRBV7-9,15,.
TGCGCCAGCAGCTTGGCCGGACAGGGTCCCTACGAGCAGTACTTC,CASSLAGQGPYEQYF,TRBJ2-7,once,TRBV5-1,15,TRBD1
TGCGCCAGCAGCTTGATCGGTAGCGGGAGGTTAATCGATGAGCAGTTCTTC,CASSLIGSGRLIDEQFF,TRBJ2-1,once,TRBV5-1,17,TRBD2
TGTGCCACCAGTGATTCCACGGGACAGGGAGCCTATGGCTACACCTTC,CATSDSTGQGAYGYTF,TRBJ1-2,.,TRBV24-1,16,TRBD1
TGTGCCACCAGTGACTCCGAGGGGGTTGGCACAGATACGCAGTATTTT,CATSDSEGVGTDTQYF,TRBJ2-3,.,TRBV24-1,16,.
TGTGCCAGCAAAGGTTTTGATCGGGTCTTTCACAATGAGCAGTTCTTC,CASKGFDRVFHNEQFF,TRBJ2-1,.,TRBV28,16,.
TGTGCCAGCAGTGAGCGGGGGATTTCACCCCTCCACTTT,CASSERGISPLHF,TRBJ1-6,.,TRBV6-1,13,.
TGCGCCAGCAGCCAAGAGCGGACCTACGAGCAGTACTTC,CASSQERTYEQYF,TRBJ2-7,.,TRBV4-3,13,.
TGTGCCAGTAGTCCAATCCAGGGTTCTGAAGTGGATGGCTACACCTTC,CASSPIQGSEVDGYTF,TRBJ1-2,.,TRBV19,16,.
TGCGCCAGCAGCAAGACCAGGGGACCCACTGAAGCTTTCTTT,CASSKTRGPTEAFF,TRBJ1-1,.,TRBV5-1,14,.
TGTGCCAGCAGTTTTTACGGGAGGGACGGGACCCAGTACTTC,CASSFYGRDGTQYF,TRBJ2-5,.,TRBV28,14,TRBD2
TGTGCCAGTACCGCACCCGACAGGGCTCGGAACGAGCAGTACTTC,CASTAPDRARNEQYF,TRBJ2-7,.,TRBV19,15,TRBD1
TGTGCCTGGAGCACTAAGGGACAGAGATATCGTAAGCAGTACTTC,CAWSTKGQRYRKQYF,TRBJ2-7,.,TRBV30,15,TRBD1
TGTGCCAGCAGTGAACTGCACCTCGGACAGGGCCTTAATTCACCCCTCCACTTT,CASSELHLGQGLNSPLHF,TRBJ1-6,.,TRBV25-1,18,TRBD1
TGTGCCAGCTCACCACCGCGACAGGGGAGTGCAGATACGCAGTATTTT,CASSPPRQGSADTQYF,TRBJ2-3,.,TRBV18,16,TRBD1
TGTGCCAGCAGTTACTCGGGACAAACCGGGGAGCTGTTTTTT,CASSYSGQTGELFF,TRBJ2-2,.,TRBV6-6,14,.
TGTGCCAGCACCCCCTTAGCGGGAGTTGTTGAGCAGTTCTTC,CASTPLAGVVEQFF,TRBJ2-1,.,TRBV6-5,14,TRBD2
TGTGCCAGCAGTGAAGGTCTAGCGGGAGCCTACGAGCAGTACTTC,CASSEGLAGAYEQYF,TRBJ2-7,.,TRBV6-1,15,TRBD2
TGCAGCGTTGGTTTGGCGTCGCGGGAAGCGAACACCGGGGAGCTGTTTTTT,CSVGLASREANTGELFF,TRBJ2-2,.,TRBV29-1,17,.
TGTGCCAGCAGTTTTCCGCCCGGGACAGCTAATTCACCCCTCCACTTT,CASSFPPGTANSPLHF,TRBJ1-6,.,TRBV7-9,16,TRBD1
TGTGCCAGCAGTTGGGCAGGACTATCGAAATCGGATACGCAGTATTTT,CASSWAGLSKSDTQYF,TRBJ2-3,.,TRBV25-1,16,.
TGTGCCAGTAGTAACTCAAGGACAGGGCCAGATACGCAGTATTTT,CASSNSRTGPDTQYF,TRBJ2-3,.,TRBV19,15,TRBD1
TGTGCCAGCAGCTTAAGTGGGACTGGATACAATGAGCAGTTCTTC,CASSLSGTGYNEQFF,TRBJ2-1,.,TRBV7-2,15,.
TGTGCCAGCGATGGATCCGAACCCAGCGGCATCTCCGGGGGGGGCACAGATACGCAGTATTTT,CASDGSEPSGISGGGTDTQYF,TRBJ2-3,.,TRBV2,21,TRBD2
TGTGCCAGCAGCCCCGGGACAGGAGAATACAATGAGCAGTTCTTC,CASSPGTGEYNEQFF,TRBJ2-1,.,TRBV21-1,15,.
TGTGCCACCAGTGAAGGGACTAGCGGGGGCTACACAGATACGCAGTATTTT,CATSEGTSGGYTDTQYF,TRBJ2-3,.,TRBV24-1,17,TRBD2
TGCGCCAGCAGCTTACGGGAGACCCAGTACTTC,CASSLRETQYF,TRBJ2-5,.,TRBV5-1,11,.
TGTGCCAGCAGCGTAACAGGGCCCGAGCAGTACTTC,CASSVTGPEQYF,TRBJ2-7,once,TRBV2,12,.
TGTGCCAGTAGTCCCCCAGGGCAATACCGCACAGATACGCAGTATTTT,CASSPPGQYRTDTQYF,TRBJ2-3,.,TRBV19,16,.
TGCGCCAGCAGCTTAGACAGCTACAATGAGCAGTTCTTC,CASSLDSYNEQFF,TRBJ2-1,.,TRBV5-1,13,.
TGTGCCAGCAGCTTGCTAAGGGGTGGAACTGAAGCTTTCTTT,CASSLLRGGTEAFF,TRBJ1-1,.,TRBV5-6,14,.
TGTGCCAGCAGCCACGGGGTGCGGGGCGGAATGAGGGAGACCCAGTACTTC,CASSHGVRGGMRETQYF,TRBJ2-5,.,TRBV7-2,17,.
TGTGCCAGCTCCCCCCGGGAGCACACCGGGGAGCTGTTTTTT,CASSPREHTGELFF,TRBJ2-2,.,TRBV18,14,.
TGTGCCAGTAAGAGAAGCGGAAACACAGATACGCAGTATTTT,CASKRSGNTDTQYF,TRBJ2-3,.,TRBV19,14,.
TGTGCCACCACTAGGGGGGGACCCCTTAGCAATCAGCCCCAGCATTTT,CATTRGGPLSNQPQHF,TRBJ1-5,few,TRBV2,16,.